The clone carrying this TCR beta chain was counted at least ten times. The data are from a study of blood T cell repertoires in COVID-19. Study summary: Samples representing acute and convalescent COVID-19 were sourced from the United States, Italy and Spain. T cells, B-cell-depleted T cells, or PBMCs supplied cDNA or gDNA.

Those enrolled in Seattle joined during active infection and were followed longitudinally afterward. V was shortened by 4 bases and J by 5 bases, with 12 bases between the two germline ends. Germline-derived CDR1 and CDR2 are SGHNT and YYREEE (reference sequence). The CDR3 is 13 residues long. In the original analysis: Amplification with reference gene primers provided the estimates of nucleated cell counts. Here immunoSEQ multiplex PCR was the method, and the copy in TCRdb shows in-frame clones only, minus some. That table gives V, J and clone size, and the DNA gave D and trimming. The data contain 200,000 to 250,000 clones, 75% to 85% of them singletons.

The TCR was taken from a woman older than 75 with COVID-19, enrolled during active disease. Sequencing was done on a sample of peripheral blood. The chain joins TRBV5-4 to TRBJ1-1; D gene unclear. The CDR3 DNA sequence: TGTGCCAGCAGCCCGCGACGGGAAACTGAAGCTTTCTTT. Its protein product is CASSPRRETEAFF.